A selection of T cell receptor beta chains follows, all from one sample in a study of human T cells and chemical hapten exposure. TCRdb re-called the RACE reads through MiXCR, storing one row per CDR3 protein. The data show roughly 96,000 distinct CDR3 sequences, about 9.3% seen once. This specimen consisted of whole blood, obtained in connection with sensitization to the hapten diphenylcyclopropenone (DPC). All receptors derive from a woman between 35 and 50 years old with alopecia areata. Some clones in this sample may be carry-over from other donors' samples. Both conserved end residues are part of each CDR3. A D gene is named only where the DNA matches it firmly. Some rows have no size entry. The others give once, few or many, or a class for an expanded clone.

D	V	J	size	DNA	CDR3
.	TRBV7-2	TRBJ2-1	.	TGTGCCAGCAGCTTATATCTCGGTGAAGAGCAGTTCTTC	CASSLYLGEEQFF
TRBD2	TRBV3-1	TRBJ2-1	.	TGTGCCAGCAGCCAAGGGGACACATTAGCGGGAGGCCCTTACAATGAGCAGTTCTTC	CASSQGDTLAGGPYNEQFF
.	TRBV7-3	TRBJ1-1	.	TGTGCCAGCAGCTCGGACGGGGACACTGAAGCTTTCTTT	CASSSDGDTEAFF
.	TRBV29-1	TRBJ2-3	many	TGCAGCGGTCGGGTGCGCGATACGCAGTATTTT	CSGRVRDTQYF
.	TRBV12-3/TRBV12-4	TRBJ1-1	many	TGTGCCAGCAGGCCCTTAGCAGGGTCTAACACTGAAGCTTTCTTT	CASRPLAGSNTEAFF
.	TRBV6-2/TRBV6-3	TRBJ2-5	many	TGTGCCAGCAGTTACGCGCCGGGATACTACCAAGAGACCCAGTACTTC	CASSYAPGYYQETQYF
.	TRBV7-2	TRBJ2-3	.	TGTGCCAGCAGCTTAGATTTGCGGGGTTTCACAGATACGCAGTATTTT	CASSLDLRGFTDTQYF
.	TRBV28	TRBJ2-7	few	TGTGCCAGCAGTTTATCCCCATTGGACGACGAGCAGTACTTC	CASSLSPLDDEQYF
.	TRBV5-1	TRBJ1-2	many	TGCGCCAGCAGCTCAGACAAAACTGGCTACACCTTC	CASSSDKTGYTF
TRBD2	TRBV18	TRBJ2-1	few	TGTGCCAGCTCGCAGTGGGGACTAGCGGGAGTAGGAGAGCAGTTCTTC	CASSQWGLAGVGEQFF
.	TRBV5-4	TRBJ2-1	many	TGTGCCAGCAGACCCGGGACCGCCTACAATGAGCAGTTCTTC	CASRPGTAYNEQFF
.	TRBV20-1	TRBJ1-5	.	TGCAGTGCTAGAGATCCGGCAGGGGCGGGAGATCAGCCCCAGCATTTT	CSARDPAGAGDQPQHF
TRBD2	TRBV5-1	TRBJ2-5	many	TGCGCCAGCAGCTCCGAAGGGAGGGGAGTAGAGACCCAGTACTTC	CASSSEGRGVETQYF
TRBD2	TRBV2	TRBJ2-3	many	TGTGCCAGCACCACTAGCGGGAGTGGAACAGATACGCAGTATTTT	CASTTSGSGTDTQYF
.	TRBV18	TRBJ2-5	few	TGTGCCAGCTCAACCTGGGGAGGGACCCAGTACTTC	CASSTWGGTQYF
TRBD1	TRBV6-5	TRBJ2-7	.	TGTGCCAGCAGTTATCAGTGGACAGGGACGTACGAGCAGTACTTC	CASSYQWTGTYEQYF
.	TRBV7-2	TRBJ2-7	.	TGTGCCAGCAGCTTATTAGGCACAGGGCTCTCCTACGAGCAGTACTTC	CASSLLGTGLSYEQYF
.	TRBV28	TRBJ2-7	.	TGTGCCAGCCTCCCAGGGACACACTACGAGCAGTACTTC	CASLPGTHYEQYF
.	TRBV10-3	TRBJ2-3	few	TGTGCCATCACCTCGGGGGGCTGGGGAGATACGCAGTATTTT	CAITSGGWGDTQYF
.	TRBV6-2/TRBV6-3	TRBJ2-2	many	TGTGCCAGCAGTCCTCCAGGGGCCACGAACACCGGGGAGCTGTTTTTT	CASSPPGATNTGELFF
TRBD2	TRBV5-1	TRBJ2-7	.	TGCGCCAGCAGCCCGGGACTAGCGGCCTCCTACGAGCAGTACTTC	CASSPGLAASYEQYF
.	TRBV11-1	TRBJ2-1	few	TGTGCCAGCAGCTTCGCCGACATACGCTCCTACAATGAGCAGTTCTTC	CASSFADIRSYNEQFF
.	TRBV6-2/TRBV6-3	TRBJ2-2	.	TGTGCCAGCAGTGACTTGGGGGCCGGGGAGCTGTTTTTT	CASSDLGAGELFF
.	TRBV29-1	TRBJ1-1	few	TGCAGCGCTGGACGGGACAACACTGAAGCTTTCTTT	CSAGRDNTEAFF
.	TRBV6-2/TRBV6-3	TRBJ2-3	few	TGTGCCAGCAGTTACCGGGGTTTTCGAGATACGCAGTATTTT	CASSYRGFRDTQYF
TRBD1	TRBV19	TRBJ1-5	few	TGTGCCAGTAGTACCTACTCGACAGGGGCCGGTCAGCCCCAGCATTTT	CASSTYSTGAGQPQHF
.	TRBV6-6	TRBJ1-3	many	TGTGCCAGCAGTTACGAGGGGAGCTCTGGAAACACCATATATTTT	CASSYEGSSGNTIYF
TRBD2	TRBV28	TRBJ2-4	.	TGTGCCACCACCCTAGCGGATCTAGCCAAAAACATTCAGTACTTC	CATTLADLAKNIQYF
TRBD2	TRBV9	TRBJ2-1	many	TGTGCCAGCAGCGCTGGACTAGCGGGAATGAGTGAGCAGTTCTTC	CASSAGLAGMSEQFF
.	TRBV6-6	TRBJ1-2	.	TGTGCCAGCGGGGGAATCGTTAACGGCTACACCTTC	CASGGIVNGYTF
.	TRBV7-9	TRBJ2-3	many	TGTGCCAGCTCCAATCACCCTCGACCCACAGATACGCAGTATTTT	CASSNHPRPTDTQYF
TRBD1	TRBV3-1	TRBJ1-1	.	TGTGCCAGCAGCTTTCTGGGACAGGGTCGTACTGAAGCTTTCTTT	CASSFLGQGRTEAFF
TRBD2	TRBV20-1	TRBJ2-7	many	TGCAGTGCTAGAGATCTGGGACTAGCGGGAGAGGAGCAGTACTTC	CSARDLGLAGEEQYF
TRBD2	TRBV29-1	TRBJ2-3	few	TGCAGCGTAGGAACCCACTCTAGCGGGAGCAGAGATACGCAGTATTTT	CSVGTHSSGSRDTQYF
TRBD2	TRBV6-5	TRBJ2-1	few	TGTGCCAGCATGGGTGGCGGGAGCTCCTACAATGAGCAGTTCTTC	CASMGGGSSYNEQFF
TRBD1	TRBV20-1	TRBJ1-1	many	TGCAGTGGAGAACCTTACCACAGGGGACGTGAAGCTTTCTTT	CSGEPYHRGREAFF
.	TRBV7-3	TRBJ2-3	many	TGTGCCAGCAGCTTAGGCGACCCATTAGAAAATACGCAGTATTTT	CASSLGDPLENTQYF
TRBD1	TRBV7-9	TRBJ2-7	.	TGTGCCAGCAGCACACGACAGGGCCCCTACGAGCAGTACTTC	CASSTRQGPYEQYF
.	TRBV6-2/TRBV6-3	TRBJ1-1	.	TGTGCCAGCAGTTACGGGAATCCACCTCGGGCTTTCTTT	CASSYGNPPRAFF
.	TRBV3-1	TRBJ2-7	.	TGTGCCAGCGCCCAACAGGGAAACCCCTACGAGCAGTACTTC	CASAQQGNPYEQYF
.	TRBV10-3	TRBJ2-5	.	TGTGCCATCAGTGAGGGGGATAAGACCCAGTACTTC	CAISEGDKTQYF
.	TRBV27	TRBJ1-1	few	TGTGCCAGCAGTCGAGTGGGAAACACTGAAGCTTTCTTT	CASSRVGNTEAFF
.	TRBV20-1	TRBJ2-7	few	TGCAGTGCTAGCCCAAGGGTGTCCGAGCAGTACTTC	CSASPRVSEQYF
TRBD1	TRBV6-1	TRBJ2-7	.	TGTGCCAGTAACACCGGGACAGGGTTTAACTACGAGCAGTACTTC	CASNTGTGFNYEQYF
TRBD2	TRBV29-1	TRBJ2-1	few	TGCAGCGTCGAGCGGGAGGGCCGCCAGTTCTTC	CSVEREGRQFF
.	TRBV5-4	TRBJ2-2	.	TGTGCCAGCAGCTTGATAGGGAAGGGCGGGGAGCTGTTTTTT	CASSLIGKGGELFF
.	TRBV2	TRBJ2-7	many	TGTGCCAGCGGAGGGACAGTAGGCGAGCAGTACTTC	CASGGTVGEQYF
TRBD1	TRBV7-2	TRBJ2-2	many	TGTGCCAGCACAGAGGGGGACAGGACGAACACCGGGGAGCTGTTTTTT	CASTEGDRTNTGELFF
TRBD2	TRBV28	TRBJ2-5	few	TGTGCCAGCAGTTTCGGGGGAGCGGGAGGGCGGAAGACCCAGTACTTC	CASSFGGAGGRKTQYF
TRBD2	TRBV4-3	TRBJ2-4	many	TGCGCCAGCAGCCGGGAAACCATAGCGGGAGGGCCCAAAAACATTCAGTACTTC	CASSRETIAGGPKNIQYF